This T cell receptor (beta chain) was observed in a study of T cells in tuberculosis. Study context: Sequenced TCRs come from CD1B-GMM tetramer-binding T cells. A South African cohort included IGRA-negative adolescents, latently infected IGRA-positive adolescents and adults with active tuberculosis.

Latent tuberculosis screening used tuberculin skin test and IGRA at entry. Germline CDR1 reads SGHRS; CDR2 reads YFSETQ. Trimming shortened V by 2 bases and J by 0 bases, and 12 bases separated the two germline ends. The CDR3 extends over 16 amino acids. Libraries were prepared by immunoSEQ multiplex PCR; TCRdb keeps only in-frame clonotypes and omits some of them. The table shows approximately 35,000 clones, with around 97% occurring only once. Sequenced input: PBMCs. The sequence came from a donor aged 10-29 years with latent tuberculosis or without tuberculosis infection. The chain is built from TRBV5-1 and TRBJ2-1, with D perhaps matching TRBD2 (5 bases). The CDR3 loop is CASSLISGSSYNEQFF. CDR3 bases: TGCGCCAGCAGCTTAATTTCGGGGAGCTCCTACAATGAGCAGTTCTTC.